Here is one T cell receptor (beta chain) with its context. Its antigen is as yet unknown. Noted treatment: 15 to 20 received Ad26.COV2.S at low or high dose, single or two shots; roughly 5 received placebo; per-sample allocation not given. Day 63 after the first vaccine or placebo injection was the time point for sampling. It was Wuhan-strain SARS-CoV-2 spike that the Ad26 vaccine vector expressed. The record originates from a study of Ad26.COV2.S vaccination and SARS-CoV-2 variants. Study information: Dosing was one shot or two shots 56 days apart.

Broader study findings: Possibly, TCR breadth and depth analyses underestimated total T cell responses.

Clones were read by immunoSEQ multiplex PCR, and TCRdb kept only the in-frame ones, dropping some. In the table there are around 250,000 clones, more than 75% of which are singletons. The germline gives CDR1 SGHRS, CDR2 YFSETQ. The CDR3 has 13 residues. Losses at the gene ends were 5 bases for V and 4 bases for J; bases not matched to a gene: 3. This receptor was obtained from a person aged 18 to 59 who received the Ad26.COV2.S COVID-19 vaccine or a placebo. Specimen: peripheral blood, collected in a trial of Ad26.COV2.S vaccine versus placebo. J is TRBJ1-1 and V is TRBV5-1, with 9 bases matching TRBD1. CDR3 loop: CASRGQGFTEAFF. The CDR3 nucleotides read TGCGCCAGCAGAGGACAGGGGTTCACTGAAGCTTTCTTT.